Included here is one T cell receptor beta chain sequence, with context. Its recognized antigen is unknown. Per-nucleotide qualities are absent, and no much larger clonotype sits a single base away. The sample is drawn from a study of blood T cell repertoires in COVID-19 (TCRdb year 2020). Some background on the complete study: Samples from collaborators originated in the United States, Italy and Spain and spanned both the acute and convalescent phases of COVID-19. The prospective study material was composed of cDNA or gDNA derived from T cells, B-cell-depleted T cells, or PBMCs. The repertoires were released in a freely available public database meant as a resource for research on the immune response to SARS-CoV-2. Where available, HLA class I and class II types were taken from metadata supplied by the sample provider and were not determined by assay-based typing. The samples were drawn from two sources: the first 160 participants of the ongoing ImmuneRACE study, and 1,000 to 1,500 subjects contributed by 6 global collaborators. Nearly every sample came with metadata listing a de-identified subject ID, COVID-19 status, age in years and sex. Subjects who had been exposed to COVID-19, were actively infected with it, or had recovered from it provided the deeply sampled blood TCRbeta repertoires that made up the dataset.

Overall study results and their limits: Clinical and demographic metadata were provided uncurated, with the amount varying by source and participant.

Collaborating institutions collected whole blood in K2EDTA tubes following their own protocols. Collaborator samples were shipped for TCRbeta analysis as frozen whole blood, isolated PBMCs, or DNA extracted from either sample type. The immunoSEQ Assay, a bias-controlled multiplex PCR, was used to amplify TCRbeta CDR3 regions from genomic DNA. In the source study's methods: The number of nucleated cells in each sample was estimated by amplification of reference gene primers within the assay. To quantify the absolute abundance of each unique TCRbeta CDR3 rearrangement, sequence reads were collapsed and filtered. For each sample, productive Simpson clonality was calculated as the square root of Simpson's diversity index over productive rearrangements. Held by TCRdb, this immuneACCESS table contains in-frame sequences only and omits some clones. Under half of the omission traces to an unresolved V gene where checked; the cause of the rest is unknown. D and trimming were read from the DNA, whereas the V and J calls and clone size are those reported in that table. Recorded for this sample are about 150,000 clones; about 86% of them occurred a single time. Clones ranked in the top ten supply approximately 7% of the sample.

The CDR1 and CDR2 encoded by the germline V gene (reference sequence) are MNHEY and SMNVEV. The junction shows trimming of 5 bases on V and 4 bases on J, and the gene matches do not reach 6 bases of it. The CDR3 sequence holds 15 residues, the cysteine and phenylalanine included. CDR3 DNA only is kept here, 45 bases in frame from base 1. The source is a man in his forties or fifties with active or convalescent COVID-19. This chain joins TRBV27 to TRBJ2-7; the junction holds 12 bases that match TRBD2. The sequenced sample consisted of peripheral blood. The nucleotides are TGTGCCAGCAGTCCGGAGACTAGCGGGGGATACGAGCAGTACTTC. Its protein is CASSPETSGGYEQYF.